This T cell receptor (beta chain) appears in the sequencing data of a study of beta chain features in type 1 diabetes (dated by TCRdb to the late 2010s). At the level of the whole study: Mean age, gender distribution, total cell number and subset yield were not different between patients and healthy donors. Regulatory and stem cell-like memory subsets were obtained from only 8 patients and about 8 healthy donors, while naive and central memory subsets were obtained from all 30 or so donors. The study compared the TCRB repertoires of sorted circulating CD4+ T cell subsets in recently diagnosed type 1 diabetes patients with those in matched healthy donors. A total of about 100,000,000 sorted cells were examined across all samples, and RNA yield correlated strongly with the number of cells per subset. The full study reports these points: Because cDNA rather than genomic DNA was sequenced, highly expressing activated cells could have been over-represented, although no difference in activation and CD3 levels was found between groups. In all four CD4+ subsets, TCRB CDR3 length was moderately but significantly shorter in type 1 diabetes patients. Because small numbers of individuals were included in the HLA sub-analyses, any influence of HLA type on TCRB rearrangement was left unresolved. Patients with type 1 diabetes made fewer insertions and deleted more nucleotides at VDJ recombination sites, implying thymic rearrangement abnormalities. Naive, central memory and regulatory TCRB repertoires appeared to be more alike among patients than among healthy donors. PCR might favor shorter templates, but patient and control samples were amplified and corrected together, so any skew would affect both groups equally.

A single peripheral blood draw of roughly 0.11 L on average was collected from each donor into heparinised tubes. A BD FACSAria II and a panel including CD45RO, CCR7, CD25, CD127, CD95 and CD27 were used to sort naive, central memory, regulatory and stem cell-like memory CD4+ T cells. A purity above 95% was achieved for all sorted populations. PBMCs were separated immediately by Lymphoprep density gradient centrifugation and were stained directly, without being cultured. So that batch effects would be minimized, each experiment stained and sorted samples in pairs, pairing one healthy donor with one patient. The High Capacity cDNA Reverse Transcription Kit was used to reverse transcribe all of the isolated RNA, meaning that expressed TCRB transcripts were what got sequenced. Deep immunoSEQ sequencing was applied to naive, central memory and regulatory T cell samples, giving an average of roughly 3.5 million total reads per sample. Sorted cells were lysed in RLT buffer, and RNA was extracted using DNase-treated RNeasy Micro or Mini kits according to cell number. To prevent cross-contamination, each cell subset was processed individually, whereas patient and healthy donor samples were processed jointly. Using the immunoSEQ multiplex PCR, TCRB sequences were amplified from cDNA into 87-bp fragments spanning the CDR3 region. Amplicons were sequenced on the Illumina HiSeq platform. The original pipeline was this. PCR bias was corrected computationally using synthetic template baselines, and reads within Hamming distance 2 were collapsed, with unmergeable singletons discarded. Reads were aligned to IMGT to assign V, D and J genes, CDR3 length, and insertions or deletions at six rearrangement sites. Within each subset, clonotype counts were normalized to the number of sorted cells before true diversity and Gini coefficients were calculated with the tcR R package. The overlap coefficient, calculated on TCRB nucleotide sequences, was used to measure repertoire sharing. Out-of-frame TCRB sequences from naive cells were analyzed as a proxy for the pre-selection repertoire. Entries here come from immuneACCESS through TCRdb and include only in-frame sequences with V and J called. Some clones fail to appear in such tables; in the studies checked, an unresolved V gene covers under half of the shortfall, and the cause of the remainder is unknown. The V and J calls and clone size are taken from that table; D and trimming were inferred from the DNA. Counted in this sample were some 640,000 clones; 11% to 15% of them appeared once. The ten largest clonotypes hold approximately 0.043% of the sample.

The CDR3 runs 12 amino acids, cysteine and phenylalanine included. Solely the CDR3 DNA is kept, with 36 bases framed from the first base. As encoded in the germline V gene, CDR1 is SGHTA while CDR2 is FQGNSA. V gives up 5 bases and J gives up 9 bases, and the segment between their germline ends measures 8 bases. This clone was observed a few times. No antigen is known for it. Base qualities were left out, and no much larger clone turns up one base away. This sequence was found in a man aged 18 to 30 with type 1 diabetes. The receptor chain draws on TRBV7-2 and TRBJ1-6; there is no confident call for the D gene. Sequencing was carried out using naive CD4+ T cells from blood. The sample's cell subset or site label, in plain terms: true naive CD4+ T cells. The nucleotide sequence reads as follows: TGTGCCAGCAGCCTACTAGGTTCACCCCTCCACTTT. It translates as CASSLLGSPLHF.